Presented here are 5 T cell receptor beta chains from one specimen sequenced in a study of blood T cells in healthy people across ages. For the second PCR, which ran for about 6 to 11 cycles, a sample-barcoded 5' primer and a J-beta primer mix were used. TCRdb re-called the 5' RACE reads with MiXCR, one entry per CDR3 protein. Counted here are hundreds of thousands of distinct CDR3 sequences, approximately 47% occurring once; the ten biggest clones make up 51%. The sample taken for sequencing was blood. Receptors were obtained from a man between 60 and 70 years old in good health.

A few counts support this clonotype. The gene calls are TRBV10-1 and TRBJ2-3; D gene uncertain. Deletions cut 1 base from V and 1 base from J, with 12 bases between. The length of the CDR3 is 16 residues. CDR1 WNHNN and CDR2 SYGVQD come from the germline V gene (reference sequence). CDR3 residues: CASSELLGMGTDTQYF. CDR3 nucleotides: TGCGCCAGCAGTGAGTTGTTGGGGATGGGCACAGATACGCAGTATTTT.

Only one count was recorded for this clonotype. Here the CDR3 reads CASSQTATGYYGYTF. CDR3 nucleotides: TGCGCCAGCAGCCAGACGGCGACAGGATACTATGGCTACACCTTC. V and J are TRBV5-1 and TRBJ1-2, with TRBD1 as a possible D gene (6 bases). This CDR3 region has 15 residues. Trimming removed 4 bases from V and 3 bases from J, with 16 bases in between. From germline, CDR1 is SGHRS and CDR2 YFSETQ.

This clonotype was seen only a few times. The chain employs TRBV20-1 and TRBJ2-5; D remains ambiguous. The CDR3 length is 14 residues. Germline CDR1 is DFQATT and CDR2 is SNEGSKA (reference sequence). The germline V and J ends were trimmed by 2 bases and 11 bases, with 21 bases remaining between them. For the CDR3, the DNA is TGCAGTGCTAGAATCCCCCCCCTCTACAATGAGCAGTACTTC. Protein: CSARIPPLYNEQYF.

This chain connects TRBV12-3 or TRBV12-4 to TRBJ2-5; 11 bases fit TRBD2. The trim removed 2 bases at V and 7 bases at J, leaving 12 bases unmatched. There are 17 residues in the CDR3. DNA for the CDR3: TGTGCCAGCAGTTTAAGGACTAGCGGGTACGGGGAGGCGACCCAGTACTTC. Residues: CASSLRTSGYGEATQYF.

This clonotype turned up a few times. The chain is built from TRBV11-1 and TRBJ1-2, with D tentatively TRBD1 (5 bases). Germline CDR1 SGHAT, CDR2 FQDESV (reference sequence). The CDR3 is 13 residues long. V was clipped by 4 bases and J by 9 bases, with 15 bases between them. CDR3 residues: CASSSARGGSYTF. The CDR3 coding sequence is TGTGCCAGCAGCTCCGCGCGGGGCGGGAGCTACACCTTC.